The T cell receptor (beta chain) under discussion was sequenced for a study of shared clonotypes between healthy human individuals. Only a few counts were recorded for this clone. Antigen unknown. Looked up from germline, CDR1 is SGHRS and CDR2 is YFSETQ. The V and J ends lost 0 bases and 4 bases respectively, with 7 bases between them. The CDR3 length is 13 residues. The table came from immunoSEQ multiplex PCR; TCRdb's copy has only in-frame clones and leaves some out. Altogether over 850,000 clones are present, about 80% being singletons, with the ten largest covering under 0.6%. Study findings and constraints: Sequencing of the sorted subsets was shown by rarefaction to be incomplete despite large depth. Shared clonotypes across all four donors exceeded non-shared ones in generation probability.

Splitting the CD4+ cells yielded a CD45RA+ naive subset and a CD45RA-negative memory subset. Source material: memory CD4+ T cells from PBMCs. Regarding subset: CD45RA-negative fraction. The TCR was taken from a young man in good health. Some clones in this sample may be carry-over from other donors' samples. The rearrangement joins TRBV5-1 to TRBJ1-1, with TRBD1 as a possible D gene (5 bases). The CDR3 sequence is CASSLDQGTEAFF. For the CDR3, the DNA is TGCGCCAGCAGCTTGGATCAGGGCACTGAAGCTTTCTTT.